This TCR beta chain was sequenced in a study of tumor and adjacent non-tumor tissue in lung cancer. Study-wide context: Approximately 4.2 million productive TCRbeta reads were obtained per sample on average.

A modified ARM-PCR protocol with three rounds of nested PCR amplified TCRbeta. TCRdb independently ran MiXCR on the multiplex PCR reads; one entry per CDR3 protein. This table holds tens of thousands of distinct CDR3 sequences, around 74% found once. Study results and limitations: Top 100 clones took a larger repertoire share in normal lung. Higher tumor TCR diversity was associated with shorter survival.

On this clonotype itself: The target antigen is unknown.

The template was RNA from unsorted bulk tissue. Trimming shortened V by 1 base and J by 8 bases, and 8 bases separated the two germline ends. The CDR3 covers 13 residues. The sequence derives from a woman in her forties or fifties with non-small cell lung cancer. The sequenced sample was lung tumor tissue. The chain recombines TRBV12-3 or TRBV12-4 with TRBJ2-2; D not resolved. The CDR3 reads CASSLEAKGELFF. In DNA form, the CDR3 reads TGTGCCAGCAGTTTAGAAGCTAAGGGGGAGCTGTTTTTT.